Shown below are 23 T cell receptor beta chains from a single sample sequenced in a study of blood T cells in healthy people across ages. A second PCR, run for roughly 7 to 11 cycles, used a sample-barcoded 5' primer plus a J-beta primer mix. TCRdb reprocessed the 5' RACE reads with MiXCR, giving one entry per CDR3 protein. This sample carries fewer than 1.5 million distinct CDR3 sequences, about 40% of them seen once, and the ten largest clones take roughly 7.9%. Sequenced input: blood. Receptors originate from a woman under 30 in good health.

A few counts support this clonotype. This chain connects TRBV7-9 to TRBJ1-4; D might be TRBD1 (5 bases). CDR1 is SEHNR and CDR2 is FQNEAQ in the germline V gene (reference sequence). The CDR3 spans 16 residues. The ends were cut back, 7 bases at V and 8 bases at J, with 23 bases in the middle. The CDR3 here is CASTWGWSGLSEKLFF. The DNA for the CDR3 is TGTGCCAGCACCTGGGGTTGGTCAGGGTTGAGCGAAAAACTGTTTTTT.

This clonotype turned up a few times. The chain carries TRBV12-3 or TRBV12-4 and TRBJ1-2; D is undetermined. CDR3 length: 12 amino acids. The V and J ends lost 8 bases and 7 bases respectively, with 14 bases between them. CDR3 residues: CASVLTLPGYTF. The CDR3 DNA reads TGTGCCAGCGTACTCACCCTTCCTGGCTACACCTTC.

This clonotype has a handful of counts. V gene TRBV14 combines with J gene TRBJ2-4, with no clear D. The CDR3 is 12 amino acids. CDR1 SGHDN and CDR2 FVKESK come from the germline V gene. V was clipped by 0 bases and J by 15 bases, with 12 bases between them. CDR3 DNA sequence: TGTGCCAGCAGCCAAGAACGGGCGCCCCGGTACTTC. Its translation is CASSQERAPRYF.

The genes are TRBV30 and TRBJ2-7; possible D gene TRBD2, 8 bases. V lost 0 bases and J 2 bases, leaving 14 bases between the germline ends. This CDR3 spans 15 amino acids. Germline V lookup: CDR1 GTSNPN, CDR2 SVGIG (reference sequence). The CDR3 DNA is TGTGCCTGGAGTGTACAGGGGCGGGGGGCCTACGAGCAGTACTTC. Its translation: CAWSVQGRGAYEQYF.

The gene calls are TRBV10-3 and TRBJ1-5; D unresolved. The germline V and J ends were trimmed by 8 bases and 6 bases, with 8 bases remaining between them. The CDR3 runs to 11 residues. Germline V gene data show CDR1 as ENHRY and CDR2 as SYGVKD. CDR3 nucleotides: TGTGCCATCGGGGTAGGTCAGCCCCAGCATTTT. As protein: CAIGVGQPQHF.

The chain joins TRBV6-6 to TRBJ1-2, with 7 bases identical to TRBD1. Trimming took 5 bases from V and 8 from J; bases not matched to a gene: 8. The CDR3 consists of 13 residues. Germline CDR1 reads MNHNY; CDR2 reads SVGAGI (reference sequence). The CDR3 DNA follows: TGTGCCAGCAGTGTCGGGACAGCCTGGGGCTACACCTTC. This codes for CASSVGTAWGYTF.

This chain uses TRBV20-1 with TRBJ2-3; D might be TRBD2 (6 bases). This CDR3 contains 16 residues. V was shortened by 5 bases and J by 5 bases, with 23 bases between the two germline ends. Germline loops: CDR1 DFQATT, CDR2 SNEGSKA (reference sequence). The CDR3 nucleotides read TGCAGTGCTGCCAACCTTCGGGCGGGGCGGGGAGATACGCAGTATTTT. Protein product: CSAANLRAGRGDTQYF.

V and J are TRBV27 and TRBJ1-2, with D uncertain. Germline assignment: CDR1 MNHEY and CDR2 SMNVEV (reference sequence). The CDR3 covers 12 residues. Trimming pared 8 bases from V and 3 bases from J, leaving 10 bases between. CDR3: CASYGVYYGYTF. CDR3 nucleotide sequence: TGTGCCAGCTACGGTGTATACTATGGCTACACCTTC.

This chain joins TRBV6-5 and TRBJ2-1; TRBD2 is a possible D gene (5 bases). V was clipped by 2 bases and J by 5 bases, with 7 bases between them. The V gene's germline CDR1 is MNHEY and CDR2 SVGAGI. CDR3 length equals 13 residues. This CDR3 is CASSYAGDNEQFF. CDR3 in DNA: TGTGCCAGCAGTTACGCCGGGGACAATGAGCAGTTCTTC.

There are a few counts of this clonotype. V gene TRBV12-3 or TRBV12-4 combines with J gene TRBJ2-5, with TRBD2 matching 13 bases. The V gene end was trimmed by 6 bases and the J gene end by 5 bases; junction bases not matched to a gene: 12. CDR3 length: 17 amino acids. In nucleotides, the CDR3 is TGTGCCAGCAGCGGACTAGCGGGAGCATTCGGTGGGGAGACCCAGTACTTC. This sequence encodes CASSGLAGAFGGETQYF.

This clonotype was counted between two and nine times. This chain joins TRBV11-1 and TRBJ2-1; 8 positions match TRBD1. There are 15 residues in the CDR3. The germline gives CDR1 SGHAT, CDR2 FQDESV (reference sequence). With V trimmed by 4 bases and J by 7 bases, 9 bases remained unmatched. DNA of the CDR3: TGTGCCAGCAGCTCTCTTGGACAGGGTGAGAATGAGCAGTTCTTC. It translates to CASSSLGQGENEQFF.

The chain joins TRBV5-6 to TRBJ2-4; possible D gene TRBD1, 6 bases. The DNA end is more similar to TRBJ2-7, so the J call may be wrong. The length of the CDR3 is 15 residues. Germline-derived CDR1 and CDR2 are SGHDT and YYEEEE. DNA of the CDR3: TGTGCCAGCAGCCCATCTCCCGGGACATATCACGAGCAGTACTTC. It translates to CASSPSPGTYHEQYF.

This clonotype was seen a few times. This rearrangement joins TRBV4-1 to TRBJ2-7; 8 bases align to TRBD2. The CDR3 loop spans 16 amino acids. Trimming cost V 1 base and J 6 bases; bases outside gene matches: 11. CDR1 is MGHRA, CDR2 YSYEKL, per germline. In DNA form, the CDR3 reads TGCGCCAGCAGCCAAGCCCCGGGACTAGGGTCCGCCGAGCAGTACTTC. It specifies CASSQAPGLGSAEQYF.

The table lists this clonotype with a count of one. The V and J genes are TRBV29-1 and TRBJ1-2; D is possibly TRBD1 (5 bases). V dropped 0 bases and J dropped 7 bases, with 9 bases sitting between them. The CDR3 is 12 amino acids. From germline, CDR1 is SQVTM and CDR2 ANQGSEA. CDR3 nucleotide sequence: TGCAGCGTTGAAGATCGGGGACTTGGCTACACCTTC. It specifies CSVEDRGLGYTF.

This chain joins TRBV18 and TRBJ2-5; TRBD1 might be the D (7 bases). Near its end, the DNA agrees better with TRBJ2-7, so the J call may be wrong. This CDR3 spans 16 amino acids. Germline V gene data show CDR1 as KGHSH and CDR2 as LQKENI. CDR3 sequence (DNA): TGTGCCAGCTCACCCTCTGGAGGGGGCTACTCCTACGAGCAGTACTTC. This gives the protein CASSPSGGGYSYEQYF.

A few counts support this clonotype. The chain employs TRBV12-3 or TRBV12-4 and TRBJ2-3; TRBD1 is a possible D gene (6 bases). The CDR3 is 16 amino acids. V gave up 5 bases and J gave up 3 bases, with 18 bases separating them. Here the CDR3 reads CASSPRDKLPTDTQYF. The CDR3 DNA reads TGTGCCAGCAGTCCCCGGGACAAACTGCCAACAGATACGCAGTATTTT.

The chain employs TRBV27 and TRBJ1-1, with a tentative D call TRBD1 (5 bases). Germline V lookup: CDR1 MNHEY, CDR2 SMNVEV (reference sequence). CDR3 length: 17 residues. V gave up 1 base and J gave up 0 bases, with 15 bases separating them. The CDR3 loop reads CASSLYGGVSVNTEAFF. CDR3 sequence (DNA): TGTGCCAGCAGTTTATACGGGGGGGTAAGCGTGAACACTGAAGCTTTCTTT.

The chain employs TRBV18 and TRBJ2-3; 14 nucleotides align to TRBD2. J lost 6 bases, V lost 6 bases, and 8 bases had no gene match. Germline V lookup: CDR1 KGHSH, CDR2 LQKENI. There are 16 residues in the CDR3. The CDR3 nucleotides are TGTGCCAGCTCGCCGACTAGCGGGGGGGCCTTTGATACGCAGTATTTT. Translated: CASSPTSGGAFDTQYF.

This clonotype occurred many times. The V and J genes are TRBV20-1 and TRBJ2-1; possible D gene TRBD1, 6 bases. Germline CDR1 is DFQATT and CDR2 is SNEGSKA (reference sequence). Trimming left V 0 bases short and J 4 bases short, with 16 bases between. The CDR3 spans 16 residues. The CDR3 spells CSARDLGRGSYNEQFF. CDR3 DNA: TGCAGTGCTAGAGATCTGGGAAGGGGGTCGTACAATGAGCAGTTCTTC.

V is TRBV12-3 or TRBV12-4 and J is TRBJ2-5; D may match TRBD1 or TRBD2 (5 bases each). With 6 bases removed from V and 5 bases from J, the gap between germline ends came to 16 bases. The CDR3 totals 14 residues. CDR3: CASSLRDAGETQYF. CDR3 DNA sequence: TGTGCCAGCAGCCTCCGGGACGCCGGGGAGACCCAGTACTTC.

The chain is built from TRBV4-2 and TRBJ1-2; 7 nucleotides match TRBD1. This CDR3 has 17 amino acids. The germline V gene has CDR1 LGHNA and CDR2 YNFKEQ. V lost 1 base and J lost 4; bases outside the gene matches: 12. CDR3 in amino acids: CASSQAERQGNLYGYTF. CDR3 coding DNA: TGTGCCAGCAGCCAAGCGGAGCGACAGGGCAACCTCTATGGCTACACCTTC.

The V and J genes are TRBV12-3 or TRBV12-4 and TRBJ2-7; TRBD2 matches 10 bases. There are 15 residues in the CDR3. J was trimmed by 2 bases and V by 5 bases; bases with no gene match: 6. The CDR3 region is CASSVLAGATYEQYF. The CDR3 bases are TGTGCCAGCAGTGTCCTAGCGGGGGCCACCTACGAGCAGTACTTC.

Notes on this clonotype: This may come from a read error, since a much larger clone is one base off. This chain links TRBV20-1 with TRBJ1-6; 12 bases align to TRBD1. This CDR3 has 15 amino acids. V was clipped by 3 bases and J by 7 bases; unmatched bases: 4. Germline CDR1 and CDR2: DFQATT and SNEGSKA (reference sequence). CDR3 amino acids: CSARGQGAPNSPLHF. The CDR3 bases are TGCAGTGCTAGGGGACAGGGGGCTCCGAATTCACCCCTCCACTTT.